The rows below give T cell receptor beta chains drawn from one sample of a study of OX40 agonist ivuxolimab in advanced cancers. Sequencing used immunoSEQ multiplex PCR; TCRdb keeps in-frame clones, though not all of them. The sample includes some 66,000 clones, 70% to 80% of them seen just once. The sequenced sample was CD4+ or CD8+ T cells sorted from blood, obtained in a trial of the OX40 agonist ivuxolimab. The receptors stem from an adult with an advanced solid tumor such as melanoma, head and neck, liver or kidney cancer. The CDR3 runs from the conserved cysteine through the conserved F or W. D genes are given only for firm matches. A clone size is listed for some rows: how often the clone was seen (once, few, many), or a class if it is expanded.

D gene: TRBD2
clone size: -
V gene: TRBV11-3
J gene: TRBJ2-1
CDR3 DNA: TGTGCCAGCAGCTCTCAGCGGGAGTCGTACAATGAGCAGTTCTTC
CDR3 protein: CASSSQRESYNEQFF

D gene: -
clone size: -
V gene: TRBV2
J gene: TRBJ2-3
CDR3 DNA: TGTGCCAGCAGTGAGGGGGCAGTAGATACGCAGTATTTT
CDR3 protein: CASSEGAVDTQYF

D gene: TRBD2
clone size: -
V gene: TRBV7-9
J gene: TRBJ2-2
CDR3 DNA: TGTGCCAGCAGCAAAGGGACTAGCGGAAACACCGGGGAGCTGTTTTTT
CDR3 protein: CASSKGTSGNTGELFF

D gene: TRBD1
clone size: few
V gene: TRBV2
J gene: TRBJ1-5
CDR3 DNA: TGTGCCAGCAGTCAAAGGACAGGGATGGGCAATCAGCCCCAGCATTTT
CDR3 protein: CASSQRTGMGNQPQHF

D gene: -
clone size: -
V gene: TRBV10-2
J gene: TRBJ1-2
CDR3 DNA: TGCGCCAGCAGGGGGGGACCGGACGACGGAAGTAACTATGGCTACACCTTC
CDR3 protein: CASRGGPDDGSNYGYTF

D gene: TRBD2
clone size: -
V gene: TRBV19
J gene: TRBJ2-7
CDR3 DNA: TGTGCCAGTAGTACGACTAGCGGGGGGACCTACGAGCAGTACTTC
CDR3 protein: CASSTTSGGTYEQYF

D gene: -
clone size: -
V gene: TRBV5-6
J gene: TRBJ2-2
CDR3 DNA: TGTGCCAGCAGCTTGCGGAGCCACGGGGAGCTGTTTTTT
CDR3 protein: CASSLRSHGELFF

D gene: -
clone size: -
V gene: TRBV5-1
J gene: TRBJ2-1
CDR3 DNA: TGCGCCAGCAAGCTTGGGTTTCAGGGGGGGGGCAATGAGCAGTTCTTC
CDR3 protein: CASKLGFQGGGNEQFF

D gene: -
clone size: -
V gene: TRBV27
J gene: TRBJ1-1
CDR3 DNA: TGTGCCAGCAGTTTTAACGGAAACACTGAAGCTTTCTTT
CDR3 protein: CASSFNGNTEAFF

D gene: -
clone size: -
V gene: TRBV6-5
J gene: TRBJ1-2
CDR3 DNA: TGTGCCAGCAGTTACGAGGGTACCTATGGCTACACCTTC
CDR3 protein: CASSYEGTYGYTF

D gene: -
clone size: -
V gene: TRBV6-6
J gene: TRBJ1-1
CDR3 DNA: TGTGCCAGCAGGACGGGAGGTTCTCTCGGGGAAGCTTTCTTT
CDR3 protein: CASRTGGSLGEAFF

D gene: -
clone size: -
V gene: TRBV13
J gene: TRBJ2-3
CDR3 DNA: TGTGCCAGCCAAGGGGTCACAGATACGCAGTATTTT
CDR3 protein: CASQGVTDTQYF

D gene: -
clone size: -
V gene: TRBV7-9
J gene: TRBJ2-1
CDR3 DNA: TGTGCCAGCAGCTTAGGCAGCGACGATTTCCCCTACAATGAGCAGTTCTTC
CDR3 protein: CASSLGSDDFPYNEQFF

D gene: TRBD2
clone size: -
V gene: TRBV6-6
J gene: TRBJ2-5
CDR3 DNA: TGTGCCAGCAGTTGGGGACTAGCGGGGCAAGAGACCCAGTACTTC
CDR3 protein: CASSWGLAGQETQYF